This T cell receptor (beta chain) originates from a study of cytotoxic CD8 clonotypes in ibrutinib-treated CLL. Study background: The study included about 11 relapsed/refractory and roughly 15 treatment-naive patients; 17 to 18 had IGHV unmutated disease. Partial response occurred in some 25 patients and complete response in 2; at median around 5.5 years, approximately 14 remained remitted and around 12 progressed.

As for this clone: Its matching antigen is unknown.

Findings of the study overall: Few clonotypes were public, and these shrank or held steady under treatment.

Data came from immunoSEQ multiplex PCR; TCRdb stores just in-frame clones and leaves some out. The sample includes over 130,000 clones, over 75% of them seen just once. The germline V gene has CDR1 SGHAT and CDR2 FQNNGV. Trimming took off 5 bases at V and 8 bases at J, with 16 bases between the two ends. CDR3 length equals 14 residues. The origin of this receptor is a human donor with chronic lymphocytic leukemia. The rearrangement joins TRBV11-2 to TRBJ2-4, with D perhaps given as TRBD1 or TRBD2 (7 bases each). Source: PBMCs, taken after 36 months of ibrutinib treatment. The CDR3 is CASSPQGGVDIQYF. CDR3 nucleotides: TGTGCCAGCAGCCCTCAGGGGGGGGTTGACATTCAGTACTTC.